This T cell receptor (beta chain) appears in the sequencing data of a study of post-analysis software for immune sequencing data. Study results and caveats: Samples made in the same batch grouped tightly together by F measure. TRBV5-6, TRBV5-1 and TRBV20-1 belonged to a set of roughly 5 TRBV segments that were more frequent in patients than controls.

In regard to this clonotype: What it recognizes is unknown.

Libraries were made from TCR beta cDNA, and they carried unique molecular identifiers. TCRdb re-derived calls from the PCR reads in MiXCR, one entry per CDR3 protein. The sample shows 380,000 or so distinct CDR3 sequences, approximately 33% of them seen only once. The CDR3 totals 16 residues. V dropped 4 bases and J dropped 2 bases, with 16 bases sitting between them. Germline V CDR1 and CDR2: MGHRA, YSYEKL. This receptor was identified in a girl between 5 and 17 years old with multiple sclerosis. The sequenced sample consisted of blood. This chain links TRBV4-1 with TRBJ2-3; D is possibly TRBD2 (6 bases). DNA of the CDR3: TGCGCCAGCAGCCCCTGGACGGAGGGCTCCACAGATACGCAGTATTTT. Residues: CASSPWTEGSTDTQYF.